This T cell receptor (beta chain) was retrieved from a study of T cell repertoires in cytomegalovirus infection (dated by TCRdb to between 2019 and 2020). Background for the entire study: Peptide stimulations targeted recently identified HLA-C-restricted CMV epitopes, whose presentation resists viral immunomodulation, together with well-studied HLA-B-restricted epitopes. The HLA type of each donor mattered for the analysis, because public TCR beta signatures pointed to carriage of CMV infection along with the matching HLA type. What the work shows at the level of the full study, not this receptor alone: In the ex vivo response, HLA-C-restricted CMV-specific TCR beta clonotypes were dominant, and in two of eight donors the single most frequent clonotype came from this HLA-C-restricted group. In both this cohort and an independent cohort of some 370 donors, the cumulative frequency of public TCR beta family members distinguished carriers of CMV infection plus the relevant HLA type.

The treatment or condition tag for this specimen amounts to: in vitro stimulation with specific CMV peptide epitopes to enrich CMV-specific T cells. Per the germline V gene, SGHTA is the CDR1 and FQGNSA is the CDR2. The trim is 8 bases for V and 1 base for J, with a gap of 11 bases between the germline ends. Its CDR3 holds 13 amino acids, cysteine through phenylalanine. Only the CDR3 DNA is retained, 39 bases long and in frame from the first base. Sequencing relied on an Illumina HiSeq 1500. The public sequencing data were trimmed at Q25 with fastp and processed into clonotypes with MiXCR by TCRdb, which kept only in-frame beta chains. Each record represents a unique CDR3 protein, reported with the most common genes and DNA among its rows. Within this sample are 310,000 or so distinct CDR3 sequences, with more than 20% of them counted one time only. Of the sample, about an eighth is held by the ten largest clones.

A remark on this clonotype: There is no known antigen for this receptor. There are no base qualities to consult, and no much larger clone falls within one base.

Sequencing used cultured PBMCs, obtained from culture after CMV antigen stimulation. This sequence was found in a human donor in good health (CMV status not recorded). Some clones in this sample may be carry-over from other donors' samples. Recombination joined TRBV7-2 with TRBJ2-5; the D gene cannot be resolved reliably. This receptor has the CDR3 CASGPLGQETQYF. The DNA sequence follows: TGTGCCAGCGGCCCATTGGGCCAAGAGACCCAGTACTTC. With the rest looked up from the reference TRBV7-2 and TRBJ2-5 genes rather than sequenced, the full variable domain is GAGVSQSPSNKVTEKGKDVELRCDPISGHTALYWYRQSLGQGLEFLIYFQGNSAPDKSGLPSDRFSAERTGGSVSTLTIQRTQQEDSAVYLCASGPLGQETQYFGPGTRLLVL.